The T cell receptor beta chain under discussion was sequenced for a study of technical replicates of blood from four donors. Trimming removed 4 bases from V and 4 bases from J; junction bases left unmatched: 8. CDR3 length equals 16 residues. The V gene's germline CDR1 is SGHRS and CDR2 YFSETQ. Repertoires were generated with immunoSEQ multiplex PCR, while TCRdb's copy carries only in-frame clones and drops some. This table has tens of thousands of clones, more than 95% appearing once. This TCR was sampled from a human donor in good health. The gene calls are TRBV5-1 and TRBJ2-1, with TRBD2 matching 10 bases. The specimen sequenced was T cells isolated from PBMCs. The CDR3, as DNA: TGCGCCAGCAGCGCCGGGGGACTAGCGATATACAATGAGCAGTTCTTC. This codes for CASSAGGLAIYNEQFF.